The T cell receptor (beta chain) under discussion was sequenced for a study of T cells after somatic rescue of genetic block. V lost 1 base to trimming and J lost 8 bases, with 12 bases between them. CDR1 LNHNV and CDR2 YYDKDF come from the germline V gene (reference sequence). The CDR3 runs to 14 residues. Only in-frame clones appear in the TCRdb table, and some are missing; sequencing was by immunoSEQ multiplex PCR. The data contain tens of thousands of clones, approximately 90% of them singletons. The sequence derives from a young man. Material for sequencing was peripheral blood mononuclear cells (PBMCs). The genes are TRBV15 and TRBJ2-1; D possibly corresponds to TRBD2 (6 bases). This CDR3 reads CATSRGGLADEQFF. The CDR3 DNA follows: TGTGCCACCAGCAGAGGGGGACTCGCCGATGAGCAGTTCTTC.